The TCR beta chain described here comes from a study of T-cell memory formation after mild COVID-19. One entry per CDR3 protein results from TCRdb running MiXCR on the 5' RACE reads. The sample has approximately 450,000 distinct CDR3 sequences, 15% to 20% seen once. Per germline, CDR1 MNHEY and CDR2 SVGAGI. The length of the CDR3 is 14 residues. The germline V and J ends were trimmed by 7 bases and 3 bases, with 16 bases remaining between them. In this sample, this clonotype turned up a few times. The sequencing sample was made of PBMCs or a T cell subset sorted from them (not recorded which). V usage is TRBV6-5 and J usage is TRBJ2-7; the D is unclear. The clonotype was recovered from an adult woman who had mild COVID-19 (a few samples of this study predate the infection). Cell type and time point are not known. This chain's CDR3 is CASNPLGTFYEQYF. The CDR3 DNA follows: TGTGCCAGCAACCCCCTGGGCACTTTCTACGAGCAGTACTTC.